These 7 T cell receptor beta chains were sequenced from one sample in a study of cytomegalovirus exposure and HLA in healthy donors. It was with 60 Vbeta and 13 Jbeta primers that the PCR ran. Assay: immunoSEQ multiplex PCR; the TCRdb copy retains only in-frame clones and omits some. This sample yields around 150,000 clones, of which 65% to 85% are seen a single time; about 1.4% belongs to the top ten. Source material: PBMCs. The receptors were sampled from a woman aged 18-29 years in good health and CMV-seronegative.

The chain recombines TRBV9 with TRBJ2-5; D may be TRBD1 (5 bases). Germline V lookup: CDR1 SGDLS, CDR2 YYNGEE. CDR3 size: 15 residues. V was trimmed by 0 bases and J by 1 base, leaving 10 bases between them. CDR3 nucleotides: TGTGCCAGCAGCGTAGGGGGCCTCTCCCAAGAGACCCAGTACTTC. This translates into CASSVGGLSQETQYF.

The chain is built from TRBV30 and TRBJ2-1; 14 bases are a match to TRBD2. The CDR3 length is 16 residues. Germline V gives CDR1 GTSNPN, CDR2 SVGIG (reference sequence). V was clipped by 3 bases and J by 0 bases; unmatched bases: 1. CDR3 DNA: TGTGCCTGGAGGGGACTAGCGGGGGCCTCCTACAATGAGCAGTTCTTC. Translating it yields CAWRGLAGASYNEQFF.

The chain couples TRBV5-1 to TRBJ2-6; possible D gene TRBD2, 5 bases. The CDR3 totals 16 residues. The germline V gene has CDR1 SGHRS and CDR2 YFSETQ. Trimming cost V 6 bases and J 1 base, with 14 bases left between them. CDR3 nucleotide sequence: TGCGCCAGCACAAGCTCACCGGGGTCTGGGGCCAACGTCCTGACTTTC. Translation gives CASTSSPGSGANVLTF.

This clone was detected only once. The sample contains more than one DNA sequence encoding this CDR3. J is TRBJ1-6 and V is TRBV6-5, with 8 bases identical to TRBD1. CDR3 size: 15 residues. Germline V gene lookup returns CDR1 MNHEY and CDR2 SVGAGI. V lost 0 bases, J lost 6 bases, and 1 base stayed unmatched. In DNA form, the CDR3 reads TGTGCCAGCAGTTACTCCAGGGGGCCTAATTCACCCCTCCACTTT. This codes for CASSYSRGPNSPLHF.

This sequence joins TRBV7-2 and TRBJ2-1, with a possible D match to TRBD2 (6 bases). In germline, CDR1 is SGHTA, CDR2 FQGNSA. CDR3 length: 16 residues. V lost 5 bases, J lost 12 bases, and 26 bases lay in between. DNA of the CDR3: TGTGCCAGCAGCCAAGGCGGGACCCCGGCCTGGAAGGCGCAGTTCTTC. It is translated as CASSQGGTPAWKAQFF.

The chain uses TRBV28 and TRBJ2-7, with 11 bases lining up with TRBD1. From germline, CDR1 is MDHEN and CDR2 SYDVKM. After removal of 1 base from V and 2 bases from J, the junction contained 4 bases not matched to a gene. The CDR3 runs 16 residues. CDR3 bases: TGTGCCAGCAGTTTATTCGGACAGGGGGCTCCCTACGAGCAGTACTTC. This sequence encodes CASSLFGQGAPYEQYF.

The chain is built from TRBV29-1 and TRBJ2-5; no clear D gene. V dropped 2 bases and J dropped 5 bases, with 12 bases sitting between them. The germline CDR1 and CDR2 sequences are SQVTM and ANQGSEA. The CDR3 consists of 13 residues. This CDR3 is CSVEMGSWETQYF. The CDR3 DNA reads as TGCAGCGTTGAAATGGGCAGTTGGGAGACCCAGTACTTC.